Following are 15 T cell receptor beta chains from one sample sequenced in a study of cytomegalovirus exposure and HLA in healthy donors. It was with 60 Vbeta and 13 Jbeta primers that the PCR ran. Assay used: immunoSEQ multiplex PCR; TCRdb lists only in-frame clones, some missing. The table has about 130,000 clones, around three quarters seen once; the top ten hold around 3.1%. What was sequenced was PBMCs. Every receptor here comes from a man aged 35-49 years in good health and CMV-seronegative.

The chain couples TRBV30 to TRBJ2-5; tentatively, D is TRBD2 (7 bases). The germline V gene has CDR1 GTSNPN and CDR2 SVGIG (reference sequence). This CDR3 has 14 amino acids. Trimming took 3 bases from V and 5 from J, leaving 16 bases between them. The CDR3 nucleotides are TGTGCCTGGAGGCCTAAGGGGGGGGTCGAGACCCAGTACTTC. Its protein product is CAWRPKGGVETQYF.

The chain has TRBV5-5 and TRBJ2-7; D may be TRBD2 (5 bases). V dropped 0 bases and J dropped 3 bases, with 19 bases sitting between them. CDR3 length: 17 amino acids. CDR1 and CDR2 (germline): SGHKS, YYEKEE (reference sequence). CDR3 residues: CASSLGPRAGGGYEQYF. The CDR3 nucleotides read TGTGCCAGCAGCTTGGGGCCTCGTGCGGGTGGAGGCTACGAGCAGTACTTC.

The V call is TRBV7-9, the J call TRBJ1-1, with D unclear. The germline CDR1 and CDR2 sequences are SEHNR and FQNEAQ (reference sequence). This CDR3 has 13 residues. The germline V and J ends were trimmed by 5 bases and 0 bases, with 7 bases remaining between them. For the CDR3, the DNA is TGTGCCAGCAGCGAGACAATGAACACTGAAGCTTTCTTT. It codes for CASSETMNTEAFF.

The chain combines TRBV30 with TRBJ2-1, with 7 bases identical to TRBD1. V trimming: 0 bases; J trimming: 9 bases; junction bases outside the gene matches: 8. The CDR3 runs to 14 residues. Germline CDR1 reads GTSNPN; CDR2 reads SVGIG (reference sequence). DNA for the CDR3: TGTGCCTGGAGTGTCCAGACAGGGTCAAGTGAGCAGTTCTTC. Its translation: CAWSVQTGSSEQFF.

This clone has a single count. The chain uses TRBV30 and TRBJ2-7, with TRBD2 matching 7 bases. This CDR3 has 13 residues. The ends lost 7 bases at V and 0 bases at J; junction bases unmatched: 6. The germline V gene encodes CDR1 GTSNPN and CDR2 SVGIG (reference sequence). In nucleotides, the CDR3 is TGTGCCTCAACCGGGACTACCTCCTACGAGCAGTACTTC. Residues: CASTGTTSYEQYF.

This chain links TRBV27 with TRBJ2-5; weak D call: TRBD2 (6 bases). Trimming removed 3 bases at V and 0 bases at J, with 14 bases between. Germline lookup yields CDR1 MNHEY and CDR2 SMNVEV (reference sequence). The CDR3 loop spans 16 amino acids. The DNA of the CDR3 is TGTGCCAGCAGTTTGGGGCCTAGCGCTTACCAAGAGACCCAGTACTTC. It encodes CASSLGPSAYQETQYF.

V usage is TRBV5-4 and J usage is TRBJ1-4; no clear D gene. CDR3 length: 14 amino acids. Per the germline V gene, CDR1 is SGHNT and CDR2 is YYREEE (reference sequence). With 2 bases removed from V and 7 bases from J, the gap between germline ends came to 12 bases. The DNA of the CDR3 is TGTGCCAGCAGCTTAGGTTGGGGAGGTGAAAAACTGTTTTTT. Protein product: CASSLGWGGEKLFF.

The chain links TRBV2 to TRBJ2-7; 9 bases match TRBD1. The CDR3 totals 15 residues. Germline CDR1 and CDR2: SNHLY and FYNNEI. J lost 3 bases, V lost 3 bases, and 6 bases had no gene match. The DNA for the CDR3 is TGTGCCAGCAGTGAGGGACAGGGAGGACTCTACGAGCAGTACTTC. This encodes CASSEGQGGLYEQYF.

The CDR3 sequence: CASSKAGALDEQYF. The CDR3 DNA reads as TGTGCCAGCAGCAAAGCGGGAGCATTGGACGAGCAGTACTTC. V gene TRBV9 combines with J gene TRBJ2-7, with TRBD2 identical over 8 bases. The ends lost 4 bases at V and 5 bases at J; junction bases unmatched: 8. This CDR3 contains 14 residues. The germline V gene has CDR1 SGDLS and CDR2 YYNGEE.

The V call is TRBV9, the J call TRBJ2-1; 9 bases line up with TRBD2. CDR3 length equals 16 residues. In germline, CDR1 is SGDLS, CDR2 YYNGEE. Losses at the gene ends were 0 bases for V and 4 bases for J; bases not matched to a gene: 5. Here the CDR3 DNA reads TGTGCCAGCAGCGTAGGGGGACTAGCAGAGTACAATGAGCAGTTCTTC. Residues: CASSVGGLAEYNEQFF.

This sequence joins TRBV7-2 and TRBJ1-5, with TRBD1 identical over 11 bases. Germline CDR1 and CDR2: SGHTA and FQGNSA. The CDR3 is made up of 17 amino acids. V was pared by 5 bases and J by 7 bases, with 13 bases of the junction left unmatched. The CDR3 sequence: CASSPHHGRDRGQPQHF. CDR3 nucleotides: TGTGCCAGCAGCCCACATCACGGCCGGGACAGGGGGCAGCCCCAGCATTTT.

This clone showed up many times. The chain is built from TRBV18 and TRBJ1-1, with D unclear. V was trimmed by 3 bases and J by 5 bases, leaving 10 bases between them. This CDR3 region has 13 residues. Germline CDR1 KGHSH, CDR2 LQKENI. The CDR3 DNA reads TGTGCCAGCTCACCCAATCCATCAACTGAAGCTTTCTTT. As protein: CASSPNPSTEAFF.

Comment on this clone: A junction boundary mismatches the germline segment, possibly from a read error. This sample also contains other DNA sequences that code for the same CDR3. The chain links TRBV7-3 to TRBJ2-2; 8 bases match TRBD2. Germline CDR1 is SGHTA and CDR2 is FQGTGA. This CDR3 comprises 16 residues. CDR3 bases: TGTGCCAGCAGCCCAACTGAAGCGGGGGAAACCGGGGAGCTGTTTTTC. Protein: CASSPTEAGETGELFF.

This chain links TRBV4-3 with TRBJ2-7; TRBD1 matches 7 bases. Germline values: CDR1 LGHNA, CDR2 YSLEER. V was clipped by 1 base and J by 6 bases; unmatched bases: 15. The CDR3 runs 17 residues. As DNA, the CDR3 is TGCGCCAGCAGCCAAGCATTCGGGGACAGCCCTCCTAGCGAGCAGTACTTC. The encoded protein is CASSQAFGDSPPSEQYF.

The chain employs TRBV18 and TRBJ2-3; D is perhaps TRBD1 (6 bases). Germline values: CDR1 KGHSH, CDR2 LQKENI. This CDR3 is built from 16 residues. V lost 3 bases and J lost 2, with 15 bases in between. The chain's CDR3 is CASSPGSGTLTDTQYF. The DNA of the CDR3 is TGTGCCAGCTCACCGGGTTCGGGGACACTCACAGATACGCAGTATTTT. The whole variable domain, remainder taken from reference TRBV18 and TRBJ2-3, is NAGVMQNPRHLVRRRGQEARLRCSPMKGHSHVYWYRQLPEEGLKFMVYLQKENIIDESGMPKERFSAEFPKEGPSILRIQQVVRGDSAAYFCASSPGSGTLTDTQYFGPGTRLTVL.